The rows below give T cell receptor beta chains drawn from one sample of a study of post-analysis software for immune sequencing data. From the PCR reads, TCRdb called clonotypes with MiXCR, one entry per CDR3 protein. This sample has approximately 730,000 distinct CDR3 sequences; just over 45% occur once, and the top ten carry 4.9%. What was sequenced was blood. All receptors come from a girl under 18 with multiple sclerosis. Each CDR3 is given with its conserved first and last residue. Each record gives: D gene, J gene, V gene, clone size, CDR3 DNA, CDR3 protein. A D gene is named only where the DNA matches it firmly. Only some rows state a clone size, as once, few, many or a class for expanded clones.

D gene: -
J gene: TRBJ2-5
V gene: TRBV7-2
clone size: -
CDR3 DNA: TGTGCCAGCAGCTTAGGCGGCCCACGGAAAGGGACCCAGTACTTC
CDR3 protein: CASSLGGPRKGTQYF

D gene: TRBD1
J gene: TRBJ2-7
V gene: TRBV20-1
clone size: -
CDR3 DNA: TGCAGTGCTAGGGTTCCGGGACAGGGGGCCTACGAGCAGTACTTC
CDR3 protein: CSARVPGQGAYEQYF

D gene: TRBD2
J gene: TRBJ2-7
V gene: TRBV20-1
clone size: few
CDR3 DNA: TGCAGTGCTAGAGGCCGGGAGGGTCCCTACGAGCAGTACTTC
CDR3 protein: CSARGREGPYEQYF

D gene: TRBD2
J gene: TRBJ2-1
V gene: TRBV11-3
clone size: -
CDR3 DNA: TGTGCCAGCAGCCCGGGCGGGAGCTCCCACAATGAGCAGTTCTTC
CDR3 protein: CASSPGGSSHNEQFF

D gene: -
J gene: TRBJ2-6
V gene: TRBV12-3/TRBV12-4
clone size: -
CDR3 DNA: TGTGCCAGCAGTTCGACCGTGGGGGCCAACGTCCTGACTTTC
CDR3 protein: CASSSTVGANVLTF

D gene: -
J gene: TRBJ1-1
V gene: TRBV12-3/TRBV12-4
clone size: -
CDR3 DNA: TGTGCCAGCAGTATCCCCGGGAGCACTGAAGCTTTCTTT
CDR3 protein: CASSIPGSTEAFF

D gene: -
J gene: TRBJ2-1
V gene: TRBV4-2
clone size: -
CDR3 DNA: TGTGCCAGCAGCCTGCCTTTAATCGGGGCGCGGGACAATGAGCAGTTCTTC
CDR3 protein: CASSLPLIGARDNEQFF

D gene: -
J gene: TRBJ2-5
V gene: TRBV20-1
clone size: few
CDR3 DNA: TGCAGTGCTAGAAGGCACCAAGAGACCCAGTACTTC
CDR3 protein: CSARRHQETQYF

D gene: -
J gene: TRBJ2-5
V gene: TRBV28
clone size: -
CDR3 DNA: TGTGCCAGCAATTTTCAGGGGGGGGCGGAGACCCAGTACTTC
CDR3 protein: CASNFQGGAETQYF

D gene: TRBD2
J gene: TRBJ2-6
V gene: TRBV27
clone size: few
CDR3 DNA: TGTGCCAGCACCACCGGGGGGGGCTCTGGGGCCAACGTCCTGACTTTC
CDR3 protein: CASTTGGGSGANVLTF

D gene: TRBD1
J gene: TRBJ2-2
V gene: TRBV29-1
clone size: -
CDR3 DNA: TGCAGCGTTCCCGTGGACAGGGCAACCGGGGAGCTGTTTTTT
CDR3 protein: CSVPVDRATGELFF

D gene: TRBD1
J gene: TRBJ1-2
V gene: TRBV12-3/TRBV12-4
clone size: few
CDR3 DNA: TGTGCCAGCAGTGCGGGACAGCCCAACTATGGCTACACCTTC
CDR3 protein: CASSAGQPNYGYTF

D gene: TRBD2
J gene: TRBJ2-3
V gene: TRBV12-3/TRBV12-4
clone size: few
CDR3 DNA: TGTGCCAGCAGACAAGGACTAGGAAGGAATACGCAGTATTTT
CDR3 protein: CASRQGLGRNTQYF

D gene: TRBD1
J gene: TRBJ1-4
V gene: TRBV10-3
clone size: -
CDR3 DNA: TGTGCCATCAGTACCGGGACAGGGGGCGAAAAACTGTTTTTT
CDR3 protein: CAISTGTGGEKLFF

D gene: TRBD2
J gene: TRBJ2-7
V gene: TRBV20-1
clone size: -
CDR3 DNA: TGCAGTGCTAGAGAGCTTCGACTAGCGGGCTCCTACGAGCAGTACTTC
CDR3 protein: CSARELRLAGSYEQYF

D gene: -
J gene: TRBJ2-7
V gene: TRBV6-2/TRBV6-3
clone size: -
CDR3 DNA: TGTGCCAGCAGTTACTCGCCTATACCGACGGGGCGCGACCACTACGAGCAGTACTTC
CDR3 protein: CASSYSPIPTGRDHYEQYF

D gene: -
J gene: TRBJ2-5
V gene: TRBV9
clone size: -
CDR3 DNA: TGTACCAGCAGCGCAACCGGACAGCCACAAGAGACCCAGTACTTC
CDR3 protein: CTSSATGQPQETQYF

D gene: -
J gene: TRBJ2-3
V gene: TRBV6-5
clone size: -
CDR3 DNA: TGTGCCAGCAGTTACAACAGGGATTTAGATACGCAGTATTTT
CDR3 protein: CASSYNRDLDTQYF

D gene: -
J gene: TRBJ2-1
V gene: TRBV12-3/TRBV12-4
clone size: -
CDR3 DNA: TGTGCCAGCAGTTACCCGAGCTCCTACAATGAGCAGTTCTTC
CDR3 protein: CASSYPSSYNEQFF

D gene: -
J gene: TRBJ2-5
V gene: TRBV12-3/TRBV12-4
clone size: -
CDR3 DNA: TGTGCCAGCGGCCGGTTACAGGGAGGAGAGACCCAGTACTTC
CDR3 protein: CASGRLQGGETQYF

D gene: -
J gene: TRBJ1-2
V gene: TRBV20-1
clone size: -
CDR3 DNA: TGCAGTGCTAGTCGAGCCGGGACCGACTACTATGGCTACACCTTC
CDR3 protein: CSASRAGTDYYGYTF

D gene: TRBD2
J gene: TRBJ2-5
V gene: TRBV18
clone size: -
CDR3 DNA: TGTGCCAGCTCACCTCTAGCGGGAGGACTGGTGGAGACCCAGTACTTC
CDR3 protein: CASSPLAGGLVETQYF

D gene: -
J gene: TRBJ2-1
V gene: TRBV20-1
clone size: -
CDR3 DNA: TGCAGTGCTGGCCCCAGCGATGAGCAGTTCTTC
CDR3 protein: CSAGPSDEQFF

D gene: TRBD2
J gene: TRBJ2-1
V gene: TRBV24-1
clone size: -
CDR3 DNA: TGTGCCACCAGTGACCGCAGCGGGAGGGGCAATGAGCAGTTCTTC
CDR3 protein: CATSDRSGRGNEQFF

D gene: TRBD2
J gene: TRBJ2-1
V gene: TRBV5-1
clone size: few
CDR3 DNA: TGCGCCAGCAGCTTGGCCCTAGCGGGAGAAACCCACAATGAGCAGTTCTTC
CDR3 protein: CASSLALAGETHNEQFF

D gene: -
J gene: TRBJ2-7
V gene: TRBV4-1
clone size: -
CDR3 DNA: TGCGCCAGCAGCCCGAAGGACAGAAGTTCCTACGGGCAGTACTTC
CDR3 protein: CASSPKDRSSYGQYF

D gene: TRBD2
J gene: TRBJ2-5
V gene: TRBV9
clone size: once
CDR3 DNA: TGTGCCAGCAGTCCAGGAGGGAGGGCCGGTATAGAGACCCAGTACTTC
CDR3 protein: CASSPGGRAGIETQYF

D gene: -
J gene: TRBJ2-5
V gene: TRBV20-1
clone size: many
CDR3 DNA: TGCAGTGTCAGGGGGGAGGAGACCCAGTACTTC
CDR3 protein: CSVRGEETQYF

D gene: TRBD2
J gene: TRBJ2-1
V gene: TRBV15
clone size: -
CDR3 DNA: TGTGCCACCAGCATTGAGGCGGCGGGAGCAATATCCTACAATGAGCAGTTCTTC
CDR3 protein: CATSIEAAGAISYNEQFF

D gene: -
J gene: TRBJ1-1
V gene: TRBV7-9
clone size: few
CDR3 DNA: TGTGCCAGCAGCTCTCCAGGGGTGTCCACTGAAGCTTTCTTT
CDR3 protein: CASSSPGVSTEAFF

D gene: TRBD2
J gene: TRBJ2-7
V gene: TRBV6-2/TRBV6-3
clone size: -
CDR3 DNA: TGTGCCAGCGCAGTCACTAGCGGGGTCTCCGAGCAGTACTTC
CDR3 protein: CASAVTSGVSEQYF

D gene: -
J gene: TRBJ2-5
V gene: TRBV7-2
clone size: few
CDR3 DNA: TGTGCCAGCAGCTTAGGTAGCGACAGCCAAGAGACCCAGTACTTC
CDR3 protein: CASSLGSDSQETQYF

D gene: -
J gene: TRBJ1-5
V gene: TRBV7-2
clone size: few
CDR3 DNA: TGTGCCAGCAGCTTACATAGCCTTACTCCCACAACCCATAGCAATCAGCCCCAGCATTTT
CDR3 protein: CASSLHSLTPTTHSNQPQHF

D gene: -
J gene: TRBJ2-7
V gene: TRBV6-1
clone size: few
CDR3 DNA: TGTGCCAGCAGTGAGGACGCTAGCGCCTCCTACGAGCAGTACTTC
CDR3 protein: CASSEDASASYEQYF

D gene: TRBD1
J gene: TRBJ2-3
V gene: TRBV7-6
clone size: few
CDR3 DNA: TGTGCCAGCAGCTACCCCTCACAGGGGACGGGCACAGATACGCAGTATTTT
CDR3 protein: CASSYPSQGTGTDTQYF

D gene: TRBD2
J gene: TRBJ2-1
V gene: TRBV20-1
clone size: once
CDR3 DNA: TGCAGTGCTGGACTAGCGGGATACAATGAGCAGTTCTTC
CDR3 protein: CSAGLAGYNEQFF

D gene: -
J gene: TRBJ1-1
V gene: TRBV7-9
clone size: -
CDR3 DNA: TGTGCCAGCAGCGCCCTAAACACGGGGGAAGCTTTCTTT
CDR3 protein: CASSALNTGEAFF

D gene: TRBD2
J gene: TRBJ2-1
V gene: TRBV20-1
clone size: many
CDR3 DNA: TGCAGTGCCCCCCGGACTAGCGGATACAATGAGCAGTTCTTC
CDR3 protein: CSAPRTSGYNEQFF

D gene: -
J gene: TRBJ2-1
V gene: TRBV5-4
clone size: -
CDR3 DNA: TGTGCCAGCAGCTTACCGACAAGCTTAGGTGAGCAGTTCTTC
CDR3 protein: CASSLPTSLGEQFF

D gene: -
J gene: TRBJ1-5
V gene: TRBV12-3/TRBV12-4
clone size: once
CDR3 DNA: TGTGCCAGCAGTCCATCATCTAACAGCAATCAGCCCCAGCATTTT
CDR3 protein: CASSPSSNSNQPQHF

D gene: -
J gene: TRBJ2-2
V gene: TRBV6-6
clone size: once
CDR3 DNA: TGTGCCAGCAGTCGCTCCACCGGGGAGCTGTTTTTT
CDR3 protein: CASSRSTGELFF

D gene: -
J gene: TRBJ1-1
V gene: TRBV20-1
clone size: -
CDR3 DNA: TGCAGTGCTAGTCCCAAGGGGCCTGAAGCTTTCTTT
CDR3 protein: CSASPKGPEAFF

D gene: TRBD2
J gene: TRBJ2-1
V gene: TRBV5-1
clone size: -
CDR3 DNA: TGCGTCAGCAGCCCCCACTGGGGACTAGCGGGAGGAGTCCCCAATGAGCAGTTCTTC
CDR3 protein: CVSSPHWGLAGGVPNEQFF

D gene: -
J gene: TRBJ2-7
V gene: TRBV21-1
clone size: few
CDR3 DNA: TGTGCCAGCCTGCGGGGTTCGGGACAGAACTCCTACGAGCAGTACTTC
CDR3 protein: CASLRGSGQNSYEQYF

D gene: -
J gene: TRBJ2-1
V gene: TRBV12-3/TRBV12-4
clone size: few
CDR3 DNA: TGTGCCAGCAGTCTTAGACATGAGCAGTTCTTC
CDR3 protein: CASSLRHEQFF

D gene: -
J gene: TRBJ1-5
V gene: TRBV6-6
clone size: -
CDR3 DNA: TGTGCCAGCAGTTACTCTGGGCCGGTTGATCAGCCCCAGCATTTT
CDR3 protein: CASSYSGPVDQPQHF